This T cell receptor (beta chain) emerged from a study of regulatory dendritic cells for organ transplantation. Findings and caveats of the study: Memory CD8+ clonal expansion seemed more limited with regulatory than mature dendritic cells. Among resting subsets, memory CD8+ cells contained the most alloreactive clonotypes. Naive CD4+ and CD8+ repertoires were highly diverse; memory CD8+ was most oligoclonal.

The germline CDR1 and CDR2 sequences are MNHNS and SASEGT. CDR3 length equals 16 residues. The ends were cut back, 2 bases at V and 8 bases at J, with 21 bases in the middle. This table comes from immunoSEQ multiplex PCR, and its TCRdb copy is limited to in-frame clones, with some not included. Counted here are more than 5,500 clones, 50% to 70% occurring once; the ten biggest clones make up 11%. FACS sorted CD4+ or CD8+ T cells into CD45RA+ naive and CD45RO+ memory. This clone is deemed medium-sized (0.01 to 0.1%). Its antigen is undetermined. Sequenced sample: memory CD8+ T cells from blood. Subset indicated: CD45RO+ memory T cells. The V gene is TRBV6-1, the J gene TRBJ1-2; D is perhaps TRBD1 (6 bases). This clonotype was sampled from a human donor in good health. The CDR3 coding sequence is TGTGCCAGCAGTGAAAGCGTCAGGGACAAGAGGAGGGGCTACACCTTC. It specifies CASSESVRDKRRGYTF.